A single sample is the source of the 13 T cell receptor beta chains below, sequenced in a study of blood T cell repertoires in COVID-19 (TCRdb year 2020). Preparation of the library involved the immunoSEQ multiplex PCR assay. The clones in this table, taken by TCRdb from immuneACCESS, are in-frame only. Not every clone is retained; where verified, under half of the shortfall comes from an unresolved V gene, and the cause of the rest is unknown. A total of more than 150,000 clones appear in this sample, roughly nine tenths of them only once. 2.1% of the sample is in the top ten clones. The specimen was peripheral blood. Receptor source: a man aged 65 to 79 with active or convalescent COVID-19.

The rearrangement uses TRBV7-2 and TRBJ2-2; D is undetermined. Germline V gives CDR1 SGHTA, CDR2 FQGNSA. The CDR3 has 15 amino acids. V was trimmed by 1 base and J by 1 base, leaving 7 bases between them. Here the CDR3 reads CASSLGPGNTGELFF. CDR3 bases: TGTGCCAGCAGCTTAGGGCCAGGGAACACCGGGGAGCTGTTTTTT.

The CDR3 coding sequence is TGTGCCAGCAGTCAAGTGGCGGGAGGGCCTTGGGGTCCCACCACAGATACGCAGTATTTT. This sequence encodes CASSQVAGGPWGPTTDTQYF. The V and J genes are TRBV28 and TRBJ2-3, with 9 bases fitting TRBD2. The V gene's germline CDR1 is MDHEN and CDR2 SYDVKM. V dropped 5 bases and J dropped 2; count of bases not matched to a gene: 20. CDR3 size: 20 residues.

The J gene is TRBJ1-2, the V gene TRBV5-1; a possible D gene is TRBD1 (5 bases). CDR1 is SGHRS and CDR2 is YFSETQ in the germline V gene. The length of the CDR3 is 13 residues. V shed 5 bases and J shed 1 base, with 9 bases lying between them. The CDR3 nucleotides read TGCGCCAGCAGTCCGACAGATAACTATGGCTACACCTTC. This encodes CASSPTDNYGYTF. Filled out from reference TRBV5-1 and TRBJ1-2, the complete variable domain reads KAGVTQTPRYLIKTRGQQVTLSCSPISGHRSVSWYQQTPGQGLQFLFEYFSETQRNKGNFPGRFSGRQFSNSRSEMNVSTLELGDSALYLCASSPTDNYGYTFGSGTRLTVV.

The chain has TRBV10-3 and TRBJ2-5; 10 bases fit TRBD2. The germline CDR1 and CDR2 sequences are ENHRY and SYGVKD. The CDR3 consists of 15 residues. Losses at the gene ends were 4 bases for V and 2 bases for J; bases not matched to a gene: 4. CDR3 nucleotides: TGTGCCATCAGTGCGGTAGCGGGAGGACAAGAGACCCAGTACTTC. It codes for CAISAVAGGQETQYF.

V usage is TRBV5-5 and J usage is TRBJ2-7; D may be TRBD1 (6 bases). Germline V CDR1 and CDR2: SGHKS, YYEKEE (reference sequence). V dropped 4 bases and J dropped 4 bases, with 15 bases sitting between them. This CDR3 is 14 amino acids long. The CDR3: CASSPPGDSYEQYF. CDR3 nucleotides: TGTGCCAGCAGCCCGCCAGGGGATTCTTACGAGCAGTACTTC.

In this sample, this clone turned up once. This sequence joins TRBV7-2 and TRBJ1-3; TRBD1 matches 9 bases. CDR1 and CDR2 (germline): SGHTA, FQGNSA. There are 19 residues in the CDR3. V was pared by 1 base and J by 0 bases, with 10 bases of the junction left unmatched. The DNA of the CDR3 is TGTGCCAGCAGCTTAGTCGGGACAGGGCCCCAAACCTCTGGAAACACCATATATTTT. Translation gives CASSLVGTGPQTSGNTIYF.

This clone was detected only a few times. The rearrangement uses TRBV6-2 or TRBV6-3 and TRBJ1-1; D might be TRBD1 (6 bases). This CDR3 has 14 residues. Between the trimmed V and J ends, which lost 3 bases and 7 bases, there was a span of 15 bases. Germline V gene sequence: CDR1 MNHEY, CDR2 SVGEGT. The chain's CDR3 is CASSYFGGQSEAFF. CDR3 nucleotide sequence: TGTGCCAGCAGTTATTTCGGGGGGCAAAGTGAAGCTTTCTTT.

This clone was observed a single time. V and J are TRBV7-9 and TRBJ2-7; tentatively, D is TRBD1 (6 bases). Germline CDR1 and CDR2: SEHNR and FQNEAQ (reference sequence). The CDR3 covers 14 residues. Trimming shortened V by 5 bases and J by 0 bases, and 11 bases separated the two germline ends. CDR3 coding DNA: TGTGCCAGCAGCGAGGGGGTCTACTCCTACGAGCAGTACTTC. Translated, it gives CASSEGVYSYEQYF.

The rearrangement links TRBV9 to TRBJ2-3, with D tentatively TRBD2 (5 bases). V dropped 4 bases and J dropped 3 bases, with 15 bases sitting between them. The germline gives CDR1 SGDLS, CDR2 YYNGEE. This CDR3 contains 15 residues. CDR3: CASSLSPGMTDTQYF. In nucleotides, the CDR3 is TGTGCCAGCAGCCTCTCCCCGGGGATGACAGATACGCAGTATTTT.

The rearrangement links TRBV3-1 (or the pseudogene TRBV3-2) to TRBJ2-7; maybe TRBD1 (5 bases). The germline V gene encodes CDR1 LGHDT and CDR2 YNNKEL (reference sequence). The CDR3 sequence is 16 residues long. V gave up 1 base and J gave up 2 bases, with 15 bases separating them. CDR3: CASSQGRRADTYEQYF. The CDR3 DNA sequence: TGTGCCAGCAGCCAAGGAAGAAGGGCGGACACCTACGAGCAGTACTTC.

CDR3 sequence (DNA): TGTGCCAGCAGCTTGGTTTCGGGTTACGCGGATGGCTACACCTTC. This gives the protein CASSLVSGYADGYTF. The chain couples TRBV5-6 to TRBJ1-2; D gene ambiguous. Germline V gene data show CDR1 as SGHDT and CDR2 as YYEEEE. There are 15 residues in the CDR3. V was trimmed by 0 bases and J by 6 bases, leaving 15 bases between them.

The rearrangement uses TRBV3-1 (or the pseudogene TRBV3-2) and TRBJ2-3; TRBD2 might be the D (5 bases). This CDR3 contains 13 residues. V gave up 2 bases and J gave up 10 bases, with 13 bases separating them. CDR1 is LGHDT, CDR2 YNNKEL, per germline (reference sequence). The CDR3 nucleotides read TGTGCCAGCAGCCAAATGGGAGCTAGGGCGCAGTATTTT. Encoded protein: CASSQMGARAQYF.

The gene calls are TRBV10-3 and TRBJ1-6; 10 nucleotides match TRBD1. The V segment lost 4 bases and the J segment 2 bases; nucleotides outside the gene matches: 2. Germline V lookup: CDR1 ENHRY, CDR2 SYGVKD. The CDR3 covers 16 residues. The CDR3 sequence is CAISGGTGAYNSPLHF. CDR3 DNA sequence: TGTGCCATCAGTGGTGGGACAGGGGCCTATAATTCACCCCTCCACTTT.